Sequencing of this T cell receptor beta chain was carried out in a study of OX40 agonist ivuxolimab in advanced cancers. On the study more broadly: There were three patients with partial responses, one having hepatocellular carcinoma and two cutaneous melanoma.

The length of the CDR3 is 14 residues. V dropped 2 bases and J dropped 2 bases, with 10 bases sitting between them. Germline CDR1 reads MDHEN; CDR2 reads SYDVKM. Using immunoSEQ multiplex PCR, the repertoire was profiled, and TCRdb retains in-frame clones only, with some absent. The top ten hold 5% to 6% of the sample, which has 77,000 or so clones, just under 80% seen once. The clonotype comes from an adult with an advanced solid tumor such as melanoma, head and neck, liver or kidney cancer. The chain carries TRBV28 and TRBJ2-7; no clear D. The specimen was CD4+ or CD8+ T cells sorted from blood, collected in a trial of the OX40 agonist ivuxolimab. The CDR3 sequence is CASSLDRVTYEQYF. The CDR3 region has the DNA TGTGCCAGCAGTTTAGATAGGGTCACCTACGAGCAGTACTTC. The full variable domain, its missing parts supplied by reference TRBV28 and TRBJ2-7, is DVKVTQSSRYLVKRTGEKVFLECVQDMDHENMFWYRQDPGLGLRLIYFSYDVKMKEKGDIPEGYSVSREKKERFSLILESASTNQTSMYLCASSLDRVTYEQYFGPGTRLTVT.